This record covers a single TCR beta chain. The clone's antigen remains unknown. No base quality information exists; no much larger clone differs at one position. This sample is part of a study of graft-versus-host responses after intestinal transplantation (dated by TCRdb to about 2021). Regarding the complete study: Recipients received multivisceral, liver-intestinal, or isolated intestinal transplants. All recipients received anti-thymocyte globulin induction followed by maintenance tacrolimus and steroids for around 3 years. After intestinal transplantation, graft-versus-host and host-versus-graft alloreactive T cell clones in the graft, circulation and bone marrow were tracked using bulk TCR-beta CDR3 sequencing. Alloreactive clones were identified by sequencing pre-transplant mixed lymphocyte reaction products and comparing these products with unstimulated pre-transplant donor and recipient T cells. A cohort of some 24 intestinal transplant recipients, including one retransplant, was enrolled, and 3 patients lacking pretransplant specimens were excluded. Donor T cell macrochimerism was defined as a peak of at least 4% donor T cells among recipient peripheral blood mononuclear cells. Samples from a few later patients were sequenced in-house on an Illumina MiSeq with MiXCR processing rather than by the commercial service.

V sheds 1 base and J sheds 2 bases, leaving 13 bases between their ends. The CDR3 holds 17 amino acids from the cysteine to the phenylalanine. Here the CDR3 DNA is all that survives: 51 bases in frame from base 1. CDR1 and CDR2 were assigned from the germline V gene as SGHDT and YYEEEE. Library prep was done by the immunoSEQ multiplex PCR assay. In most patients, genomic DNA was isolated using the Qiagen DNeasy Blood and Tissue Kit and sent frozen to Adaptive Biotechnologies for TCR sequencing. High-throughput TCR-beta CDR3 sequencing of genomic DNA from most patients was performed by Adaptive Biotechnologies. The original pipeline was this. TCR sequencing data for approximately 19 patients were retrieved from Adaptive's ImmunoSEQ software; three other patients were processed with MiXCR and VDJtools. To correct CD4 versus CD8 sorting errors, any sequence found in both subsets at a frequency ratio below 5:1 was removed. CDR3 nucleotide sequences shared by donor and recipient were removed because the origin of these sequences could not be assigned. To be classed as alloreactive, a clone needed at least 2-fold expansion over unstimulated cells and a minimum CFSE-low frequency of 0.002% (template counts) or 0.001% (read counts). Clones detected in sequenced pre-transplant spleen, lymph node, or MLR CFSE-low populations of the donor or recipient were defined as mappable. The cumulative frequency of alloreactive clones was calculated as a percentage of all sequences, weighted by copy number. What TCRdb holds here is the immuneACCESS table cut down to in-frame rearrangements. Part of the clones is not present; checked against another copy, under half of the missing clones reflect an unresolved V gene, and the others are unexplained. V and J calls and clone size are given by that table; D and trimming were obtained from the DNA. This sample holds some 80,000 clones; more than 85% were observed only once. The top ten clones comprise 7.6% of the sample.

Per the publication, the time point label means: cells obtained before transplantation from donor or recipient. CD3+CD4+ and CD3+CD8+ populations were FACS-sorted from unstimulated pre-transplant donor and recipient cells taken from spleen or lymph nodes. Overall results and qualifications from the work: GvH clones turned up in recipient bone marrow, with some appearing earlier in ileal mucosa or blood, a pattern consistent with an intestinal mucosal origin. The relatively low number and heterogeneity of intestinal transplant patients limited the conclusions. In the allografts of patients with donor T cell macrochimerism, GvH to HvG T cell clonal ratios were high. Peak levels of circulating GvH clones were associated with declines in HvG clones early after transplant.

Sequences were derived from unstimulated CD8+ T cells sorted from spleen or lymph node cells, sampled before transplant. The chain uses TRBV5-6 and TRBJ2-6, with no confident D gene call. This TCR came from a human donor who was the organ donor for an intestinal transplant. The DNA reads TGTGCCAGCAGCTTGAATTTGAGGTCTACTGGGGCCAACGTCCTGACTTTC. The encoded protein is CASSLNLRSTGANVLTF.